Listed below are T cell receptor beta chains from one sample, sequenced in a study of patients and donors after allogeneic stem cell transplantation. TCRdb re-derived calls from the RT-PCR reads in MiXCR, one entry per CDR3 protein. This table holds roughly 940,000 distinct CDR3 sequences, about a sixth found once. Source material: blood, either unsorted or a sorted T cell fraction (not recorded which). The receptor source for this set is a human donor who was either an allogeneic HSCT recipient or a stem cell or donor lymphocyte infusion donor (not recorded which). It is not recorded whose cells these are; they may come from a transplant donor. The CDR3 runs from the conserved cysteine through the conserved F or W. The D gene is left open where the match is weak. The size entry is marked missing in some rows and otherwise reads once, few, many or a size class.

J gene	D gene	clone size	V gene	CDR3 DNA	CDR3 protein
TRBJ1-1	NA	few	TRBV10-3	TGTGCCATCAGGGGGGAGTCCCGGGAGGAAGCTTTCTTT	CAIRGESREEAFF
TRBJ2-1	TRBD1	NA	TRBV4-3	TGCGCCAGCAGCCAAGCCCCGACAGGGGCTCCCTACAATGAGCAGTTCTTC	CASSQAPTGAPYNEQFF
TRBJ1-4	NA	NA	TRBV6-2/TRBV6-3	TGTGCCAGCAGTTACGAGTCGGGTGCAACTAATGAAAAACTGTTTTTT	CASSYESGATNEKLFF
TRBJ1-6	NA	few	TRBV9	TGTGCCAGCAGCGTCAGGGGCCCTAATTCACCCCTCCACTTT	CASSVRGPNSPLHF
TRBJ2-7	TRBD1	NA	TRBV12-3/TRBV12-4	TGTGCCAGCAGTAGACAGGGGATGACCTACGAGCAGTACTTC	CASSRQGMTYEQYF
TRBJ2-2	NA	few	TRBV4-3	TGCGCCAGCCCCTCGCGCGTCAGCTCGCGAGAGAACACCGGGGAGCTGTTTTTT	CASPSRVSSRENTGELFF
TRBJ2-7	NA	few	TRBV18	TGTGCCAGCTCACCACTTCCGGGACCGAGCTACGAGCAGTACTTC	CASSPLPGPSYEQYF
TRBJ1-1	NA	many	TRBV6-5	TGTGCCAGCAGTTACGGAGGGGCCACTGAAGCTTTCTTT	CASSYGGATEAFF
TRBJ1-2	TRBD1	NA	TRBV12-3/TRBV12-4	TGTGCCAGCAGCAACAAGGACAGGGTAGGAACTGGCTACACCTTC	CASSNKDRVGTGYTF
TRBJ1-6	TRBD1	NA	TRBV6-1	TGTGCCAGCATCCGGGACAGAACCAGCTATAATTCACCCCTCCACTTT	CASIRDRTSYNSPLHF
TRBJ2-5	NA	few	TRBV20-1	TGCAGTGCGCTACACAAAGAGACCCAGTACTTC	CSALHKETQYF
TRBJ2-1	TRBD2	NA	TRBV20-1	TGCAGTGCAAATAGCGGGAGGGCTAATGAGCAGTTCTTC	CSANSGRANEQFF
TRBJ2-5	NA	NA	TRBV30	TGTGCCTGGAGTCCTGAACCGGAGACCCAGTACTTC	CAWSPEPETQYF
TRBJ2-2	TRBD2	NA	TRBV5-1	TGCGCCAGCACCCTGGCAGCTAGCGGAAACACCGGGGAGCTGTTTTTT	CASTLAASGNTGELFF
TRBJ1-5	TRBD1	NA	TRBV3-1	TGTGCCAGCAGCCGAGCGGGACAGACCAATCAGCCCCAGCATTTT	CASSRAGQTNQPQHF
TRBJ2-1	NA	few	TRBV20-1	TGCAGTGCTAGAGATCTAGCCACTTACAATGAGCAGTTCTTC	CSARDLATYNEQFF
TRBJ2-7	NA	NA	TRBV9	TGTGCCAGCAGCGGGGACCTGGGGAACCTGAGCTCCTACGAGCAGTACTTC	CASSGDLGNLSSYEQYF
TRBJ2-2	NA	NA	TRBV20-1	TGCAGTGCCGGCACCGCTTCTGACGGGGAGCTGTTTTTT	CSAGTASDGELFF
TRBJ2-7	TRBD1	few	TRBV20-1	TGCAGTGCTCCGGGACAGGATTACGAGCAGTACTTC	CSAPGQDYEQYF
TRBJ2-5	TRBD2	few	TRBV12-3/TRBV12-4	TGTGCCAGCAGGGGTGGGACTAGCGGGGGGTTGTACCAAGAGACCCAGTACTTC	CASRGGTSGGLYQETQYF
TRBJ2-7	NA	NA	TRBV4-1	TGCGCCAGCAGCCAAGATCCCAGCGTTTCCTACGAGCAGTACTTC	CASSQDPSVSYEQYF
TRBJ2-7	TRBD2	few	TRBV12-3/TRBV12-4	TGTGCCAGCAGTTTAGTCCTAGCGGGAGGGCCCTACGAGCAGTACTTC	CASSLVLAGGPYEQYF
TRBJ2-7	NA	NA	TRBV11-1	TGTGCCAGCAGCTTAGTAGCTAGAACCTACGAGCAGTACTTC	CASSLVARTYEQYF
TRBJ2-1	NA	few	TRBV12-3/TRBV12-4	TGTGCCAGCAGTCCCGACCCTAGGGGGGGCAATGAGCAGTTCTTC	CASSPDPRGGNEQFF
TRBJ2-3	TRBD2	NA	TRBV9	TGTGCCAGCAATCCCGGTCTAGCGGGGACTCATACGCAGTATTTT	CASNPGLAGTHTQYF
TRBJ2-1	NA	NA	TRBV5-1	TGCGCCAGCAGCTTGGTAGGTATCGAGCAGTTCTTC	CASSLVGIEQFF
TRBJ1-2	NA	NA	TRBV6-5	TGTGCCAGCAGTTACTCCGCCGGGGCCTATGGCTACACCTTC	CASSYSAGAYGYTF
TRBJ1-2	NA	once	TRBV3-1	TGTGCCAGCAGCCAAGATGCCGCCTATGGCTACACCTTC	CASSQDAAYGYTF
TRBJ2-2	NA	NA	TRBV6-5	TGTGCCAGCAGTTACTCGAAAGGGTCGAACACCGGGGAGCTGTTTTTT	CASSYSKGSNTGELFF
TRBJ2-3	NA	NA	TRBV6-5	TGTGCCAGCAGTTACCACCAGACGCCTAGCACAGATACGCAGTATTTT	CASSYHQTPSTDTQYF
TRBJ2-2	NA	NA	TRBV12-3/TRBV12-4	TGTGCCAGCAGTTTAATAGAAGGGGAGCTGTTTTTT	CASSLIEGELFF